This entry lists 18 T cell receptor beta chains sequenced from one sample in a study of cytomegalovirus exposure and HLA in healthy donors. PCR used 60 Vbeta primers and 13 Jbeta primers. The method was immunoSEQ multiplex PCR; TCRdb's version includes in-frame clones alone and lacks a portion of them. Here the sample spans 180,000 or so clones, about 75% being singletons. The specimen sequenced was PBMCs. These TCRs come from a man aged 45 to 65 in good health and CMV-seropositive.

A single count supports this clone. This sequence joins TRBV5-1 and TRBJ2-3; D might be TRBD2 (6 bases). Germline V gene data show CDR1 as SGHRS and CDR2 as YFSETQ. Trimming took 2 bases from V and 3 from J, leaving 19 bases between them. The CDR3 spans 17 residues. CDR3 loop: CASSLLRREARTDTQYF. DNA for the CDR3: TGCGCCAGCAGCTTATTGCGCAGGGAGGCGAGGACAGATACGCAGTATTTT.

Here the CDR3 DNA reads TGTGCCAGCGGAGGGGGCGTCGACACCGGGGAGCTGTTTTTT. This gives the protein CASGGGVDTGELFF. The J gene is TRBJ2-2, the V gene TRBV18, with D tentatively TRBD1 (7 bases). This CDR3 spans 14 amino acids. Germline loops: CDR1 KGHSH, CDR2 LQKENI. Trimming took off 8 bases at V and 3 bases at J, with 13 bases between the two ends.

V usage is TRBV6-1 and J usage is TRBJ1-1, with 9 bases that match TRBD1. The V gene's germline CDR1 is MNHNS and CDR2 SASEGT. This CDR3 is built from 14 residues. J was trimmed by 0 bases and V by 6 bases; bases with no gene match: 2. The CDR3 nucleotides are TGTGCCAGCAGGGGACAGGGAATGAACACTGAAGCTTTCTTT. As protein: CASRGQGMNTEAFF.

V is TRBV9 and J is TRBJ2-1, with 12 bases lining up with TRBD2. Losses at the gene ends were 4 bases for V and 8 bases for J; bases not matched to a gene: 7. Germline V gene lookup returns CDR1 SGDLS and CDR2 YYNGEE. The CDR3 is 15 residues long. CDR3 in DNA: TGTGCCAGCAGCCCTAGCGGGGGGGCATATGATGAGCAGTTCTTC. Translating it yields CASSPSGGAYDEQFF.

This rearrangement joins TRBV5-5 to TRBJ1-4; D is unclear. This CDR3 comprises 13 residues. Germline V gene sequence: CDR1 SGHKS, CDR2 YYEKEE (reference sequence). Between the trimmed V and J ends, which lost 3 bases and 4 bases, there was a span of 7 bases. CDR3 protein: CASSSGVNEKLFF. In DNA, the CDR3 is TGTGCCAGCAGCTCCGGGGTTAATGAAAAACTGTTTTTT. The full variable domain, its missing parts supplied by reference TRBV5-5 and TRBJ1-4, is DAGVTQSPTHLIKTRGQQVTLRCSPISGHKSVSWYQQVLGQGPQFIFQYYEKEERGRGNFPDRFSARQFPNYSSELNVNALLLGDSALYLCASSSGVNEKLFFGSGTQLSVL.

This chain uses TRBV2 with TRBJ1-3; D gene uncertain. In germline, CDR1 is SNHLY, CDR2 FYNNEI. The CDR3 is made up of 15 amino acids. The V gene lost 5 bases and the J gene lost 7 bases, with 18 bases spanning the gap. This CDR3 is CASSLGSTGGNTIYF. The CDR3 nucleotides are TGTGCCAGCAGTCTGGGCTCCACCGGCGGGAACACCATATATTTT.

As DNA, the CDR3 is TGTGCCAGCAGCCAAGATGGGACAGCCGGAAACACCATATATTTT. The encoded protein is CASSQDGTAGNTIYF. The rearrangement links TRBV4-2 to TRBJ1-3; TRBD1 agrees at 7 bases. This CDR3 has 15 residues. Germline CDR1 reads LGHNA; CDR2 reads YNFKEQ. V was clipped by 0 bases and J by 4 bases; unmatched bases: 3.

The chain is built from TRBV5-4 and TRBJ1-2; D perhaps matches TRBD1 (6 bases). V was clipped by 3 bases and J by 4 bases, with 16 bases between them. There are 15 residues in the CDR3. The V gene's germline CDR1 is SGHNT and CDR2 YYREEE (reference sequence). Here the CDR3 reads CASSSIGGHLYGYTF. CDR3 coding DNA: TGTGCCAGCAGCTCCATAGGGGGACACCTCTATGGCTACACCTTC.

DNA of the CDR3: TGTGCCAGCAGTTACAAATGGCCAGGGCTTCGTGGAGGCTACACCTTC. Its protein product is CASSYKWPGLRGGYTF. The rearrangement uses TRBV6-5 and TRBJ1-2; tentatively, D is TRBD1 (5 bases). V dropped 2 bases and J dropped 8 bases, with 21 bases sitting between them. Germline assignment: CDR1 MNHEY and CDR2 SVGAGI. This CDR3 spans 16 amino acids.

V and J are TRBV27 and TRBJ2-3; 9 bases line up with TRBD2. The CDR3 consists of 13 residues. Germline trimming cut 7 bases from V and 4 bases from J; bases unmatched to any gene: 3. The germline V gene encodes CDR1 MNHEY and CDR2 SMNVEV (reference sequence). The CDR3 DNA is TGTGCCAGCAAAGCGGGGGGCTCAGATACGCAGTATTTT. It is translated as CASKAGGSDTQYF.

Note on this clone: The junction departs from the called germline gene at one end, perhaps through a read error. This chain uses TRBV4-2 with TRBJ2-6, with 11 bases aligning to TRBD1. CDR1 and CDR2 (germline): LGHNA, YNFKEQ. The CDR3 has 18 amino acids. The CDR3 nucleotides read TGTGCCAGCAGTCAAGCAGGGACAGGGGGTTTTGGGGCCAACGTCCTGACTTTC. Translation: CASSQAGTGGFGANVLTF.

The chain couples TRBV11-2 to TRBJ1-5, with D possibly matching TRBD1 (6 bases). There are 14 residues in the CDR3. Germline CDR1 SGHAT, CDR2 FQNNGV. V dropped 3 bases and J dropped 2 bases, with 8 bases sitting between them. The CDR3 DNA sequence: TGTGCCAGCAGCTTCTCAGGGGGCAATCAGCCCCAGCATTTT. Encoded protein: CASSFSGGNQPQHF.

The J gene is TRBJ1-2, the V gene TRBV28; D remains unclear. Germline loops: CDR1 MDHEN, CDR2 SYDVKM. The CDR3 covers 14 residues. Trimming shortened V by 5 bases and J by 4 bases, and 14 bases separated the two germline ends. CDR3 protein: CASSPNAAGYGYTF. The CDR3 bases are TGTGCCAGCAGTCCTAACGCGGCGGGCTATGGCTACACCTTC.

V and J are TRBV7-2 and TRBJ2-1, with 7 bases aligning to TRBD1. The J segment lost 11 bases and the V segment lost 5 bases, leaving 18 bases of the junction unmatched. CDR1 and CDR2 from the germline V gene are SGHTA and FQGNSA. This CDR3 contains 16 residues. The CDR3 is CASSPLTGALLLKQFF. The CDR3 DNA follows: TGTGCCAGCAGCCCGCTCACAGGGGCCCTTCTACTGAAGCAGTTCTTC.

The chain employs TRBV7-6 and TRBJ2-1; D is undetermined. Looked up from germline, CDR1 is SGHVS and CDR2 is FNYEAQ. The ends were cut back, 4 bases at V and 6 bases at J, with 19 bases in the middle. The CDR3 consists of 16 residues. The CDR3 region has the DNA TGTGCCAGCAGCTCGCCCGCCTTCCCCCCAGGCAATGAGCAGTTCTTC. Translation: CASSSPAFPPGNEQFF.

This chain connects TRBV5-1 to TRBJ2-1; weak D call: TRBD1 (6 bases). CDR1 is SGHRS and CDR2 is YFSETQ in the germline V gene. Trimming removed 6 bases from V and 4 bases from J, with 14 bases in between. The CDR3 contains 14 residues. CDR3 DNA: TGCGCCAGCAACAGGGACGAGGTGTACAATGAGCAGTTCTTC. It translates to CASNRDEVYNEQFF.

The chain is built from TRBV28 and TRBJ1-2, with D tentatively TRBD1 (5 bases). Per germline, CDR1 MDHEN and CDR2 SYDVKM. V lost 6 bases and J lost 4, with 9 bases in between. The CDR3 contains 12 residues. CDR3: CASRTQGYGYTF. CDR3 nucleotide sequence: TGTGCCAGCAGGACCCAGGGCTATGGCTACACCTTC.

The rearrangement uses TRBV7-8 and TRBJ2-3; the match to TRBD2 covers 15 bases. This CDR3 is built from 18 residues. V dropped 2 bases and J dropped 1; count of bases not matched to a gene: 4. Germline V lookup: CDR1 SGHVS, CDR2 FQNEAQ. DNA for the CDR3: TGTGCCAGCAGCTTACCGGGACTAGCGGGGGGAGGCACAGATACGCAGTATTTT. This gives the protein CASSLPGLAGGGTDTQYF. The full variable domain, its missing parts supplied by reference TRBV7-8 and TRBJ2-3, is GAGVSQSPRYKVAKRGQDVALRCDPISGHVSLFWYQQALGQGPEFLTYFQNEAQLDKSGLPSDRFFAERPEGSVSTLKIQRTQQEDSAVYLCASSLPGLAGGGTDTQYFGPGTRLTVL.